The clone carrying this TCR beta chain was recorded at least ten times. As yet, its antigen is unknown. The record originates from a study of blood T cells in healthy people across ages. As for the study in general: Per every two T cells, about one barcoded beta molecule was captured by template switching. Study outcomes and limitations: TCR beta diversity, measured per million T cells, fell in a roughly linear way with age.

CDR3 length: 17 residues. CDR1 and CDR2 (germline): MGHRA, YSYEKL. Trimming stripped 0 bases from V and 5 bases from J, with 19 bases between. The authors ran a second PCR of 7 to 11 cycles using a sample-barcoded 5' primer and a J-beta primer mix. TCRdb processed the 5' RACE reads anew with MiXCR; each CDR3 protein has one entry. The sample has 550,000 to 800,000 distinct CDR3 sequences; about 32% are singletons. Each sample yielded at least 5 micrograms of PBMC total RNA. This chain joins TRBV4-1 and TRBJ1-2; possibly TRBD1 for D (5 bases). Source material: blood. The TCR sequence derives from an elderly woman in good health. This chain's CDR3 is CASSQDLTFGTAYGYTF. CDR3 in DNA: TGCGCCAGCAGCCAAGATCTCACCTTCGGGACTGCATATGGCTACACCTTC.